Reported below is one TCR beta chain. The sample belongs to a study of blood T cell repertoires in COVID-19. The wider study: Acute-phase and convalescent COVID-19 samples originated in the United States, Italy and Spain. The cDNA or gDNA used as material had been derived from T cells, B-cell-depleted T cells, or PBMCs.

With 5 bases clipped from V and 2 bases from J, the junction kept 6 bases outside the gene matches. CDR1 is LNHNV, CDR2 YYDKDF, per germline (reference sequence). The CDR3 is 15 amino acids. Original data processing: Reference gene primer amplification gave nucleated cell count estimates. Some clones are missing from TCRdb's copy, which holds only in-frame ones; the method was immunoSEQ multiplex PCR. That table is the source of V, J and clone size, and D and trimming were worked out from the DNA. The sample has about 380,000 clones; 80% to 90% are singletons. V is TRBV15 and J is TRBJ2-3, with 8 bases identical to TRBD1. Source material: peripheral blood. The sequence derives from a man aged 40-55 years with acute or convalescent COVID-19. CDR3 residues: CATSPRRGPTDTQYF. Here the CDR3 DNA reads TGTGCCACCAGCCCCCGCAGGGGGCCCACAGATACGCAGTATTTT.